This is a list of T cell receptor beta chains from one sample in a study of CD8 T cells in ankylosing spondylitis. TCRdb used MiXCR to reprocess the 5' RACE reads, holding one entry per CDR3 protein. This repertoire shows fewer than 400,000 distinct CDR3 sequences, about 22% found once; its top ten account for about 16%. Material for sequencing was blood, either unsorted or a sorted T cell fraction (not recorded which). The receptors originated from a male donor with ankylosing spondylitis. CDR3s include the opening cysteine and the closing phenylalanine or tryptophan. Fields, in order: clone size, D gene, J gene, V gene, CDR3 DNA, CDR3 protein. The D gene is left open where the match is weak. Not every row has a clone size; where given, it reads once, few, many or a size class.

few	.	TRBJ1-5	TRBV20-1	TGCAGTGCTAGAGATGGTGGTTCGAGGGGAGGCGATCAGCCCCAGCATTTT	CSARDGGSRGGDQPQHF
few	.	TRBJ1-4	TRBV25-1	TGTGCCAGCAGTGAATTTGCGTTCGGAAGATCTCAGGAAAAACTGTTTTTT	CASSEFAFGRSQEKLFF
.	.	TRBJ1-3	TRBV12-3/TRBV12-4	TGTGCCAGCAGTTTTTACGGAATCTCTGGAAACACCATATATTTT	CASSFYGISGNTIYF
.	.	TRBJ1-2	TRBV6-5	TGTGCCAGCAGTTACTCGGACACAGGTGCCTATGGCTACACCTTC	CASSYSDTGAYGYTF
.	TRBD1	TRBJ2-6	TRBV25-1	TGTGCCAGCAGCAATCGTCACCCAGGACAGGGGGCTCCGTGGTGGTCTGGGGCCAACGTCCTGACTTTC	CASSNRHPGQGAPWWSGANVLTF
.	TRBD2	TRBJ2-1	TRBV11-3	TGTGCCAGCACCGAGACTAGCGGGATAATGGATGAGCAGTTCTTC	CASTETSGIMDEQFF
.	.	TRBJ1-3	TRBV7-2	TGTGCCAGCAGCCTTCGATCAGGGACAGGAAACACCATATATTTT	CASSLRSGTGNTIYF
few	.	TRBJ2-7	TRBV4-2	TGTGCCAGCAGCCCTGTGGGTGCTACCTACGAGCAGTACTTC	CASSPVGATYEQYF
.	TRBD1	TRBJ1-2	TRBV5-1	TGCGCCAGCAGCTCAAAGGCTGGGACAGGGCACTATGGCTACACCTTC	CASSSKAGTGHYGYTF
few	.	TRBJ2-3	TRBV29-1	TGCAGCGTTGGAATTTCCGGCGGGATCTATCTGTATTTT	CSVGISGGIYLYF
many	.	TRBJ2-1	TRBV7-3	TGTGCCAGCAGCACCGGGACTCAAGCCTACAATGAGCAGTTCTTC	CASSTGTQAYNEQFF
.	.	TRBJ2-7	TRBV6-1	TGTGCCAGCAGGGACAGCGGGAATTCCTACGAGCAGTACTTC	CASRDSGNSYEQYF
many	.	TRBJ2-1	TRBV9	TGTGCCAGCAGCTCGTTCCTGGGGGCTGGCAATGAGCAGTTCTTC	CASSSFLGAGNEQFF
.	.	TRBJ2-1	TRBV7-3	TGTGCCAGCAGCTTAGAGGGGCGGAGCTACTACAATGAGCAGTTCTTC	CASSLEGRSYYNEQFF
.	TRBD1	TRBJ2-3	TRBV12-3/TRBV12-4	TGTGCCAGCAGTCCTGGACAGGGTACGCAGTATTTT	CASSPGQGTQYF
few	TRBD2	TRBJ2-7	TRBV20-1	TGCAGTGCTAGAGATGGCCCCGCGGGAGTTTCCTACGAGCAGTACTTC	CSARDGPAGVSYEQYF
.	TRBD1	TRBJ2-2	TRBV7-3	TGTGCCAGCACCAGACAGGGAAACACCGGGGAGCTGTTTTTT	CASTRQGNTGELFF
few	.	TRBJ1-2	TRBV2	TGTGCCAGCAGTGAAGCCAGGACCCTATATGGCTACACCTTC	CASSEARTLYGYTF
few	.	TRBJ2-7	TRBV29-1	TGCAGCGTTGCGACGGCCCCGACAGGCCCCGACCTCGAGGAGCAGTACTTC	CSVATAPTGPDLEEQYF
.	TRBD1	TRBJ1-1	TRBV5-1	TGCGCCAGCAGCTGGACAGGGGGATTGGATGGCACTGAAGCTTTCTTT	CASSWTGGLDGTEAFF
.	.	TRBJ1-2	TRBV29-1	TGCAGCGTTGGGGGAGTGAGAGGCTACACCTTC	CSVGGVRGYTF
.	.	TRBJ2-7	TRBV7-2	TGTGCCAGCCGCACGGGGGGCCCTGGCTACGAGCAGTACTTC	CASRTGGPGYEQYF
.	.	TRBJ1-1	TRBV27	TGTGCCAGCAGGGCGAACACTGAAGCTTTCTTT	CASRANTEAFF
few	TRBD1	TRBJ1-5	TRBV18	TGTGCCAGCTCTCAGACAGGGGGAGTTGGACAGCCCCAGCATTTT	CASSQTGGVGQPQHF
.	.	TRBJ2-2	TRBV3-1	TGTGCCAGCAGCCGGGTGGCTGAATACACCGGGGAGCTGTTTTTT	CASSRVAEYTGELFF
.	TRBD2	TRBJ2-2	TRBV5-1	TGCGCCAGCAGCATAGGACTAGCGGGACTAGTCACCGGGGAGCTGTTTTTT	CASSIGLAGLVTGELFF
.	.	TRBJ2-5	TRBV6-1	TGTGCCAGCAGTCCCCCCGGTGGCGGTAGGTCGGAGACCCAGTACTTC	CASSPPGGGRSETQYF
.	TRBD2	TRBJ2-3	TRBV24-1	TGTGCCACCAGTGATTTTGCGGGAGGTCGAACAGATACGCAGTATTTT	CATSDFAGGRTDTQYF
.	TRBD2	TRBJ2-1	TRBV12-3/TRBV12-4	TGTGCCAGCAGCGTGACTAGCGGGAATATCCATGAGCAGTTCTTC	CASSVTSGNIHEQFF
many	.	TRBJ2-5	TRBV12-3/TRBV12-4	TGTGCCAGCAGTTTGGCGGACAACCAAGAGACCCAGTACTTC	CASSLADNQETQYF
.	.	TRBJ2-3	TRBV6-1	TGTGCCAGCAGGGAGGGGAGCACAGATACGCAGTATTTT	CASREGSTDTQYF
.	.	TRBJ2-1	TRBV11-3	TGTGCCAGCAGCCCCCGGGGAGTCAAGGTGGTCGATGAGCAGTTCTTC	CASSPRGVKVVDEQFF
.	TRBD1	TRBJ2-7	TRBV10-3	TGTGCCATCGCGGACAGGTCTCGCTCCTACGAGCAGTACTTC	CAIADRSRSYEQYF
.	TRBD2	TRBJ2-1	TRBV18	TGTGCCAGCGAGGGACTAGCGCTAAATGAGCAGTTCTTC	CASEGLALNEQFF
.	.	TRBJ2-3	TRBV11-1	TGTGCCAGCAGCTTAGCGAAGGGCGGAGGCTACACAGATACGCAGTATTTT	CASSLAKGGGYTDTQYF
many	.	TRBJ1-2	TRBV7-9	TGTGCCAGCAGCCGAGGCGAGGGGAACTATGGCTACACCTTC	CASSRGEGNYGYTF
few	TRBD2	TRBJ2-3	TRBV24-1	TGTGCCACGGGACTAGCGGGAGGTACGCAGTATTTT	CATGLAGGTQYF
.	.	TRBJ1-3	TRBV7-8	TGTGCCAGCAGCCCGAGACGGGGGAACGAAAACACCATATATTTT	CASSPRRGNENTIYF
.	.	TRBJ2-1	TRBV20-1	TGCAGTGCTAGAACGGTACTAATTGAAAGTGAGCAGTTCTTC	CSARTVLIESEQFF
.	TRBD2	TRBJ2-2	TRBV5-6	TGTGCCAGCAGCCCCGGTCTAGCGGATAACACCGGGGAGCTGTTTTTT	CASSPGLADNTGELFF
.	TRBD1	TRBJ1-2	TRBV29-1	TGCAGCGTTGAAGCCGTCGGGGGGACAGGGTATGGCTACACCTTC	CSVEAVGGTGYGYTF
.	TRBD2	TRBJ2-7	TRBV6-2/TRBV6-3	TGTGCCAGCAGTTACGGGACTAGCGTCGAGCAGTACTTC	CASSYGTSVEQYF
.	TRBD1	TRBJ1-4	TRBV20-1	TGCAGTGCAACCGAACCGGGACAGTATAATGAAAAACTGTTTTTT	CSATEPGQYNEKLFF
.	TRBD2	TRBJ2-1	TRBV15	TGTGCCACCAGGCGGACAGACCTTCTATTTAGCGGGAGGGCCAATGAGCAGTTCTTC	CATRRTDLLFSGRANEQFF
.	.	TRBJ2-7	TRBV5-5	TGTGCCAGCAGTATCAGTCCGAGAGACTACGAGCAGTACTTC	CASSISPRDYEQYF
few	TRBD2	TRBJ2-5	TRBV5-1	TGCGCCAGCAGCCCAATCGGGACTAGCGGCTACCTACAAGAGACCCAGTACTTC	CASSPIGTSGYLQETQYF
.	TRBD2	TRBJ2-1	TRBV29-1	TGCAGCGGATGGACTAGATATAGAGGGGAGCAGTTCTTC	CSGWTRYRGEQFF
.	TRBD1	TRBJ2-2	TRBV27	TGTGCCAGCAGTGACGCCGGGACAGCTTACACCGGGGAGCTGTTTTTT	CASSDAGTAYTGELFF
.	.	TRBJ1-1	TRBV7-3	TGTGCCAGCAGCTTAGGGGCAGCGAACACTGAAGCTTTCTTT	CASSLGAANTEAFF
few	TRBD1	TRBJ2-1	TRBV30	TGTGCCTGGAGGGACAGGGGAGAGCAGTTCTTC	CAWRDRGEQFF
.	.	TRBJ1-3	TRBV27	TGTGCCAGCAGTCCCCACAGGGATCTCTCTTCTGGAAACACCATATATTTT	CASSPHRDLSSGNTIYF
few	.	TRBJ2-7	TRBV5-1	TGCGCCAGCAGCCCCGGACAGTCGAACGAGCAGTACTTC	CASSPGQSNEQYF
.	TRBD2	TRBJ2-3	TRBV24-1	TGTGCCACCAGTGCCGGGACTAGCGGGAGTCTGGATACGCAGTATTTT	CATSAGTSGSLDTQYF
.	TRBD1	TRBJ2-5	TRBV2	TGTGCCAGCAGACCCACAGGGGCGGAGACCCAGTACTTC	CASRPTGAETQYF
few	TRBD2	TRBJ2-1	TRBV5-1	TGCGCCAGCAGCTTGGTGGAGGGGACTAGACGGGGTGAGCAGTTCTTC	CASSLVEGTRRGEQFF
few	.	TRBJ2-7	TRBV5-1	TGCGCCAGCAGCACCCTAACGGGCTCCTACGAGCAGTACTTC	CASSTLTGSYEQYF
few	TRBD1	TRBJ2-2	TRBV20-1	TGCAGTGCTAGACTTGGGACAGGGGACACCGGGGAGCTGTTTTTT	CSARLGTGDTGELFF
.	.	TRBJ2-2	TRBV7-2	TGTGCCAGCGGCCCTCGACTAGGAACGAACACCGGGGAGCTGTTTTTT	CASGPRLGTNTGELFF